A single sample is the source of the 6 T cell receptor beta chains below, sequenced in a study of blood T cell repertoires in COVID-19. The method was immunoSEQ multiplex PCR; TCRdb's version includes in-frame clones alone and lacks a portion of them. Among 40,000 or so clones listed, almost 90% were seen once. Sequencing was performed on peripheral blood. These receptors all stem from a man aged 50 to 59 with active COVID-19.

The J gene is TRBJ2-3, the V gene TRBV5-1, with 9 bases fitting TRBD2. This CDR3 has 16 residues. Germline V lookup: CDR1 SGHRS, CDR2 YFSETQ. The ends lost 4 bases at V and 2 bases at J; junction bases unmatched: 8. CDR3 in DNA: TGCGCCAGCAGCCCGGCTAGCGGGGTCTCCACAGATACGCAGTATTTT. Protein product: CASSPASGVSTDTQYF.

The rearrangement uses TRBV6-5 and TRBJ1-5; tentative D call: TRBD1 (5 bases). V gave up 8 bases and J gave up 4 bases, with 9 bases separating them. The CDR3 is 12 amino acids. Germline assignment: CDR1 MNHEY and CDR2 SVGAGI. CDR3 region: CASLRGNQPQHF. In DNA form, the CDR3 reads TGTGCCAGCCTGCGGGGGAATCAGCCCCAGCATTTT.

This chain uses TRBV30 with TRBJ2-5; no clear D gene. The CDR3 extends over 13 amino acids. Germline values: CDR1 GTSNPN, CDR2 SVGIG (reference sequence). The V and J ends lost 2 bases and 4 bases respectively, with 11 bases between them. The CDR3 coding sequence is TGTGCCTGGAGTCCGACGAGGCGAGAGACCCAGTACTTC. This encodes CAWSPTRRETQYF.

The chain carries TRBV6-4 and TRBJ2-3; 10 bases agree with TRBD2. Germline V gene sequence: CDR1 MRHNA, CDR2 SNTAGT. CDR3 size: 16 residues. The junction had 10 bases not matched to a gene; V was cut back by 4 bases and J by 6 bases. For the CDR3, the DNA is TGTGCCAGCAGTGCCCAACGAGCGGGGGGGAGTGATACGCAGTATTTT. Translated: CASSAQRAGGSDTQYF.

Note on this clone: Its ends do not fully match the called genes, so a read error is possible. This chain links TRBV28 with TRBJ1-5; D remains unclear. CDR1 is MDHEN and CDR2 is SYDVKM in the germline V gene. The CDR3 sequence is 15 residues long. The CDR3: CASILGQAGNQPQHF. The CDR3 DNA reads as TGTGCCAGCATTTTAGGGCAGGCTGGCAATCAGCCCCAGCATTTT.

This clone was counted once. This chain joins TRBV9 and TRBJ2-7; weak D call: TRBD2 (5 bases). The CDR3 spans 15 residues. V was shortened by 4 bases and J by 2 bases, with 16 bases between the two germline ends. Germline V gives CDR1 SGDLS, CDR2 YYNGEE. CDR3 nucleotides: TGTGCCAGCAGCCGTGCCGGGGTGGGCCCCTACGAGCAGTACTTC. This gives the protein CASSRAGVGPYEQYF.